This T cell receptor (beta chain) comes out of a study of beta chain features in type 1 diabetes. CDR3 size: 14 residues. V was pared by 0 bases and J by 0 bases, with 6 bases between. Germline CDR1 reads GTSNPN; CDR2 reads SVGIG (reference sequence). Sequencing targeted expressed TCRB transcripts, as all isolated RNA had been reverse transcribed. Naive, central memory and regulatory T cell samples came to a mean of approximately 3.57 million reads. This table comes from immunoSEQ multiplex PCR, and its TCRdb copy is limited to in-frame clones, with some not included. The data hold about 150,000 clones, with around 10% observed a single time. This clone has more than one count but fewer than ten.

Sequencing was performed on central memory CD4+ T cells from blood. The sequence was obtained from a man aged 18 to 35 in good health. This chain links TRBV30 with TRBJ1-5; D is unresolved. CDR3 DNA: TGTGCCTGGAGTGTGCAGCTTAGCAATCAGCCCCAGCATTTT. This sequence encodes CAWSVQLSNQPQHF.